These 23 T cell receptor beta chains originate from one sample sequenced in a study of regulatory T cells in long-lasting Graves disease (dated by TCRdb to the early 2020s). The protocol used for the library was multiplex PCR. Data came from an Illumina HiSeq 4000. iRepertoire HTBI primers and Arm-PCR amplification of CDR3 regions were used to construct TCR beta libraries. TCRdb applied fastp at Q25 and MiXCR to the public reads, then kept only in-frame beta chains. Under each unique CDR3 protein, matching rows form one entry showing the most common genes and DNA. This sample lists 600,000 to 800,000 distinct CDR3 sequences; 30% were detected once. About 40% of the sample is in the top ten clones. The time point label here, explained by the study, means: persistent/refractory GD, antithyroid drugs over 5 years with positive TRAb. RNA was extracted from PBMCs in TRIzol for both TCR sequencing and RNA sequencing.

This specimen consisted of peripheral blood mononuclear cells (PBMCs), obtained when the disease was refractory, from a patient treated with antithyroid drugs. The receptor set was obtained from a female donor with Graves disease.

The CDR3 nucleotides read TGTGCCAGCAGTTTGACCCAGGGGGCTCGGGGCTACACCTTC. This sequence encodes CASSLTQGARGYTF. The rearrangement uses TRBV12-3 or TRBV12-4 and TRBJ1-2, with 8 bases matching TRBD1. The CDR3 totals 14 residues. V was pared by 3 bases and J by 8 bases, with 8 bases of the junction left unmatched.

This clonotype turned up a few times. This CDR3 is CSVGGQGRGNTEAFF. CDR3 in DNA: TGCAGCGTTGGGGGACAGGGGAGAGGGAACACTGAAGCTTTCTTT. The rearrangement links TRBV29-1 to TRBJ1-1, with TRBD1 matching over 10 bases. V shed 4 bases and J 1 base; nucleotides not matched to a gene: 6. Germline assignment: CDR1 SQVTM and CDR2 ANQGSEA. The CDR3 runs 15 residues. Complete variable domain (other parts from reference TRBV29-1 and TRBJ1-1): SAVISQKPSRDICQRGTSLTIQCQVDSQVTMMFWYRQQPGQSLTLIATANQGSEATYESGFVIDKFPISRPNLTFSTLTVSNMSPEDSSIYLCSVGGQGRGNTEAFFGQGTRLTVV.

The sample holds a few counts of this clonotype. The rearrangement uses TRBV3-1 and TRBJ1-3; unclear D gene. The CDR3 has 13 amino acids. CDR1 LGHDT and CDR2 YNNKEL come from the germline V gene (reference sequence). Trimming cost V 4 bases and J 4 bases, with 8 bases left between them. DNA of the CDR3: TGTGCCAGCAGCCGCCACTACGGAAACACCATATATTTT. Translation: CASSRHYGNTIYF.

This clonotype was observed many times. The chain has TRBV12-3 or TRBV12-4 and TRBJ1-5; D is unclear. The CDR3 length is 12 residues. Deletions cut 6 bases from V and 6 bases from J, with 9 bases between. CDR3 DNA sequence: TGTGCCAGCAGCTTTGGGAGTCAGCCCCAGCATTTT. This translates into CASSFGSQPQHF.

The chain is built from TRBV30 and TRBJ1-4; D remains unclear. The CDR3 runs to 15 residues. Trimming left V 5 bases short and J 0 bases short, with 13 bases between. CDR1 is GTSNPN and CDR2 is SVGIG in the germline V gene (reference sequence). The CDR3 loop is CAWVAPASTNEKLFF. DNA of the CDR3: TGTGCCTGGGTTGCCCCGGCCTCAACTAATGAAAAACTGTTTTTT.

This clonotype was seen more than once but under ten times. The chain combines TRBV20-1 with TRBJ2-4, with TRBD2 matching over 10 bases. This CDR3 comprises 15 residues. From germline, CDR1 is DFQATT and CDR2 SNEGSKA (reference sequence). After removal of 3 bases from V and 9 bases from J, the junction contained 11 bases not matched to a gene. The chain's CDR3 is CSASPLAGVAGIQYF. CDR3 nucleotide sequence: TGCAGTGCTAGTCCGCTAGCGGGAGTGGCGGGCATTCAGTACTTC.

This clonotype has ten or more counts. The chain couples TRBV6-1 to TRBJ1-2, with D maybe TRBD1 (6 bases). The CDR3 extends over 13 amino acids. Trimming cost V 3 bases and J 2 bases, with 7 bases left between them. The germline V gene encodes CDR1 MNHNS and CDR2 SASEGT. The CDR3 DNA reads TGTGCCAGCAGTGATACAGGGAACTATGGCTACACCTTC. Protein sequence: CASSDTGNYGYTF.

This clonotype was seen a handful of times. One end of the junction varies from germline; a read error may be responsible. This CDR3 is CASSLDSISGNTIYF. The CDR3 DNA reads as TGTGCCAGCAGCTTAGATTCCATCTCTGGAAACACCATATATTTT. V gene TRBV12-3 or TRBV12-4 combines with J gene TRBJ1-3; D call uncertain. The length of the CDR3 is 15 residues.

This chain joins TRBV6-1 and TRBJ2-6; 8 bases align to TRBD1. Trimming took 6 bases from V and 1 from J; bases not matched to a gene: 11. CDR3 length: 18 amino acids. Looked up from germline, CDR1 is MNHNS and CDR2 is SASEGT. DNA for the CDR3: TGTGCCAGCAGGACGAACAGGGGGTTGACTTCTGGGGCCAACGTCCTGACTTTC. It yields the protein CASRTNRGLTSGANVLTF.

This clonotype appeared a few times. The V gene is TRBV28, the J gene TRBJ1-1, with D unclear. The V gene lost 5 bases and the J gene lost 10 bases, with 11 bases spanning the gap. CDR1 and CDR2 from the germline V gene are MDHEN and SYDVKM. The CDR3 consists of 11 residues. The CDR3 DNA sequence: TGTGCCAGCAGTGAGGGTGCTGGAGCTTTCTTT. This encodes CASSEGAGAFF.

This clonotype was detected a few times. It may be a read error: a sequence one base away is much more abundant. J is TRBJ1-6 and V is TRBV5-1; D unclear. Germline V gene lookup returns CDR1 SGHRS and CDR2 YFSETQ. The CDR3 extends over 12 amino acids. Trimming removed 3 bases from V and 15 bases from J, with 13 bases in between. The CDR3 sequence: CASSYGRALLHF. The CDR3 DNA follows: TGCGCCAGCAGCTACGGACGGGCTCTCCTCCACTTT.

V and J are TRBV6-2 or TRBV6-3 and TRBJ1-5; D ambiguous. V was cut by 3 bases and J by 6 bases, with 12 bases left in between. The CDR3 has 14 amino acids. Looked up from germline, CDR1 is MNHEY and CDR2 is SVGEGT. CDR3 amino acids: CASSYAGASQPQHF. The CDR3 bases are TGTGCCAGCAGTTATGCAGGTGCAAGTCAGCCCCAGCATTTT.

In its sample, this clonotype was seen a few times. The chain couples TRBV12-3 or TRBV12-4 to TRBJ2-6, with 7 bases aligning to TRBD1. The CDR3 sequence is 17 residues long. Trimming took 5 bases from V and 2 from J; bases not matched to a gene: 9. The CDR3 loop is CASSRAQTGTGANVLTF. DNA for the CDR3: TGTGCCAGCAGTCGAGCCCAGACAGGGACTGGGGCCAACGTCCTGACTTTC.

The table lists this clonotype with a few counts. V and J are TRBV2 and TRBJ1-2; D unresolved. The CDR3 runs to 14 residues. Trimming took off 6 bases at V and 7 bases at J, with 18 bases between the two ends. Germline values: CDR1 SNHLY, CDR2 FYNNEI. The CDR3 DNA sequence: TGTGCCAGCAGCCCCACGCTTCAACGGGGTGGCTACACCTTC. Amino acid sequence: CASSPTLQRGGYTF.

About this clonotype: Given a much more abundant clone one base away, this may be a read error. V usage is TRBV27 and J usage is TRBJ1-2, with TRBD1 identical over 9 bases. The CDR3 length is 16 residues. CDR1 and CDR2 (germline): MNHEY, SMNVEV (reference sequence). The CDR3 sequence: CASRVQGAVGNYGHTF. The CDR3 nucleotides are TGTGCCAGCAGAGTACAGGGGGCCGTCGGTAACTATGGCCACACCTTC.

J is TRBJ1-2 and V is TRBV6-2 or TRBV6-3, with D hard to call. The CDR3 is made up of 13 amino acids. V was clipped by 2 bases and J by 6 bases, with 10 bases between them. Per germline, CDR1 MNHEY and CDR2 SVGEGT. The CDR3 DNA reads as TGTGCCAGCAGTTACCGGGGAAAGGATGGCTACACCTTC. Protein sequence: CASSYRGKDGYTF.

This clonotype was observed a few times. This chain joins TRBV19 and TRBJ1-1; 8 bases are shared with TRBD1. The germline gives CDR1 LNHDA, CDR2 SQIVND (reference sequence). With V trimmed by 5 bases and J by 4 bases, 9 bases remained unmatched. This CDR3 region has 15 residues. CDR3 protein: CASSPRSTGGTEAFF. The CDR3 bases are TGTGCCAGTAGTCCCCGCTCTACAGGGGGCACTGAAGCTTTCTTT.

This clonotype was observed a handful of times. This rearrangement joins TRBV5-1 to TRBJ1-4, with TRBD1 matching 8 bases. Germline loops: CDR1 SGHRS, CDR2 YFSETQ. V trimming: 4 bases; J trimming: 4 bases; junction bases outside the gene matches: 9. This CDR3 contains 16 residues. The CDR3 nucleotides read TGCGCCAGCAGCCCTGCCTGGACAGGGTTTAATGAAAAACTGTTTTTT. The encoded protein is CASSPAWTGFNEKLFF.

In its sample, this clonotype was seen a few times. CDR3 residues: CASSHRRDSYTGELFF. The CDR3 nucleotides are TGTGCCAGCAGTCACCGCCGGGACAGCTACACCGGGGAGCTGTTTTTT. The J gene is TRBJ2-2, the V gene TRBV12-3 or TRBV12-4, with TRBD1 matching 7 bases. The CDR3 consists of 16 residues. The ends lost 5 bases at V and 3 bases at J; junction bases unmatched: 9.

The CDR3 here is CATSNPRSPLHF. For the CDR3, the DNA is TGTGCCACCAGCAACCCTAGATCACCCCTCCACTTT. The chain couples TRBV15 to TRBJ1-6; D gene ambiguous. The germline gives CDR1 LNHNV, CDR2 YYDKDF (reference sequence). The V and J ends lost 4 bases and 10 bases respectively, with 8 bases between them. The CDR3 consists of 12 residues.

The V and J genes are TRBV2 and TRBJ2-7; D remains ambiguous. V was trimmed by 3 bases and J by 12 bases, leaving 9 bases between them. There are 10 residues in the CDR3. From germline, CDR1 is SNHLY and CDR2 FYNNEI. CDR3 DNA sequence: TGTGCCAGCAGTGATGCAGGACCGTACTTC. Its protein is CASSDAGPYF.

This clonotype was detected a few times. The chain couples TRBV30 to TRBJ1-1; no reliable D call. CDR3 size: 10 residues. V lost 5 bases, J lost 10 bases, and 11 bases lay in between. Germline V lookup: CDR1 GTSNPN, CDR2 SVGIG (reference sequence). The DNA for the CDR3 is TGTGCCTGGGCCGACGGGTTAGCTTTCTTT. Residues: CAWADGLAFF.

The chain combines TRBV25-1 with TRBJ1-1; possible D gene TRBD1, 5 bases. Trimming removed 4 bases from V and 0 bases from J, with 27 bases in between. The CDR3 contains 20 residues. The germline V gene has CDR1 MGHDK and CDR2 SYGVNS. For the CDR3, the DNA is TGTGCCAGCAGTGGACTAACGAGGAGTGGGGCCTCCTTCGTGAACACTGAAGCTTTCTTT. The encoded protein is CASSGLTRSGASFVNTEAFF.